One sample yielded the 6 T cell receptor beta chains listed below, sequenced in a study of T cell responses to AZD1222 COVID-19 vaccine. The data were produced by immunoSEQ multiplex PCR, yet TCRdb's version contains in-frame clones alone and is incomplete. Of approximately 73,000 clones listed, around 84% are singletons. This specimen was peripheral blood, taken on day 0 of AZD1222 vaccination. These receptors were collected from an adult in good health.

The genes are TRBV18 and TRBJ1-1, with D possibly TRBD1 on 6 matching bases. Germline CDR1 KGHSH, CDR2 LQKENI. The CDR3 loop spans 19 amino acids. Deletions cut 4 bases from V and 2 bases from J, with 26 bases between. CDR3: CASSLHRDSWGYSNTEAFF. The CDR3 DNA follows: TGTGCCAGCTCACTTCACAGGGATTCGTGGGGTTACAGCAACACTGAAGCTTTCTTT.

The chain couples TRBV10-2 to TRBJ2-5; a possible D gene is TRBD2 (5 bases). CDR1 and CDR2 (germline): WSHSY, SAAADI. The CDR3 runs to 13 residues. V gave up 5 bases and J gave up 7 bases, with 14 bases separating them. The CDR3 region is CASSFRTEGTQYF. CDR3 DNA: TGCGCCAGCAGTTTTCGGACCGAGGGGACCCAGTACTTC.

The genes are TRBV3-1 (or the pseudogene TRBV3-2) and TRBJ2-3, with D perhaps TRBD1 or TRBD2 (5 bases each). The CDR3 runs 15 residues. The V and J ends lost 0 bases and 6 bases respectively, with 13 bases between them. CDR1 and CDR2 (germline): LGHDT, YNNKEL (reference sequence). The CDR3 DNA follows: TGTGCCAGCAGCCAAGATTTAGGGTGGGGGGATACGCAGTATTTT. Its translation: CASSQDLGWGDTQYF.

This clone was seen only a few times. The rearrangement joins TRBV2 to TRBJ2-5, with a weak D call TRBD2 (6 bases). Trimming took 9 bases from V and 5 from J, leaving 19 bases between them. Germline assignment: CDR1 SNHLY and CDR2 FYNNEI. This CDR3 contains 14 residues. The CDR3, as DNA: TGTGCCAGTCGTTGGGGGGATTGGGATGAGACCCAGTACTTC. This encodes CASRWGDWDETQYF.

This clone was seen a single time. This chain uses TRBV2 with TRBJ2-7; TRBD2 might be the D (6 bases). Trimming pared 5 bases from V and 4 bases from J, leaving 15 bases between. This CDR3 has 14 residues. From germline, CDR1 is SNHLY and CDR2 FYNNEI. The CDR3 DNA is TGTGCCAGCAGTTTTAAGGGACTTGGTTACGAGCAGTACTTC. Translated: CASSFKGLGYEQYF.

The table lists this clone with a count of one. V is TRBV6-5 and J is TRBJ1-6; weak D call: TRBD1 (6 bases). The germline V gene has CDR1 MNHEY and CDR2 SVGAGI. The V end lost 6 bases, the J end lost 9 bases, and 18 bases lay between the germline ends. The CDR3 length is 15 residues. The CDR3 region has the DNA TGTGCCAGCAGCTCCGTGGGGGGCAGCGGTTCACCCCTCCACTTT. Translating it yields CASSSVGGSGSPLHF.